This T cell receptor (beta chain) was identified during a study of CD8 T cells in ankylosing spondylitis. Concerning this clonotype: Its antigen is still unknown.

The V end lost 5 bases, the J end lost 1 base, and 11 bases lay between the germline ends. The germline V gene has CDR1 SEHNR and CDR2 FQNEAQ (reference sequence). The CDR3 is 14 residues long. One entry per CDR3 protein results from TCRdb running MiXCR on the 5' RACE reads. Of some 840,000 distinct CDR3 sequences listed, about 10% are singletons. Study results and caveats: Peripheral blood held disease-linked clones only at relatively low frequency, and these were CD8+. Blood from ankylosing spondylitis patients appeared to carry a characteristic roughly 8-variant TCR beta motif. Several of the motif variants were reported before in synovial fluid and blood from reactive arthritis. Reported data indicate significant enrichment of disease-linked clones within matched ankylosing spondylitis synovial fluid.

Material: blood, either unsorted or a sorted T cell fraction (not recorded which). This chain joins TRBV7-9 and TRBJ1-1; no definite D call. The TCR was taken from a male donor with ankylosing spondylitis. The CDR3 protein is CASSQYDGNTEAFF. The CDR3 DNA sequence: TGTGCCAGCAGCCAATACGACGGGAACACTGAAGCTTTCTTT.